The 26 T cell receptor beta chains below all came from one sample that was sequenced in a study of blood T cell repertoires in COVID-19. Assay used: immunoSEQ multiplex PCR; TCRdb lists only in-frame clones, some missing. The sample lists a few hundred thousand clones, 80% to 85% occurring once. Sequenced: PBMCs or T cells enriched from blood (not recorded which). These receptors were obtained from a man aged 35 to 55 who had been exposed to COVID-19.

This chain uses TRBV14 with TRBJ2-2, with D hard to call. Germline CDR1 and CDR2: SGHDN and FVKESK. The CDR3 is 14 residues long. The germline V and J ends were trimmed by 6 bases and 1 base, with 9 bases remaining between them. CDR3 DNA: TGTGCCAGCAGTTTTGCGGAGAACACCGGGGAGCTGTTTTTT. Residues: CASSFAENTGELFF.

The rearrangement links TRBV19 to TRBJ1-3, with TRBD1 as a possible D gene (6 bases). Germline CDR1 is LNHDA and CDR2 is SQIVND (reference sequence). The CDR3 consists of 17 residues. Trimming stripped 5 bases from V and 8 bases from J, with 25 bases between. In nucleotides, the CDR3 is TGTGCCAGTAGTGCAGAGGGACAATCCGCTAAAAGGTACACCATATATTTT. Residues: CASSAEGQSAKRYTIYF.

V and J are TRBV15 and TRBJ1-2; TRBD1 might be the D (6 bases). CDR3 size: 15 residues. Germline V gene lookup returns CDR1 LNHNV and CDR2 YYDKDF (reference sequence). V was shortened by 5 bases and J by 8 bases, with 21 bases between the two germline ends. This CDR3 reads CATSQSAGDIEGYTF. DNA for the CDR3: TGTGCCACCAGCCAGTCGGCAGGGGATATTGAGGGCTACACCTTC.

The rearrangement links TRBV28 to TRBJ2-1; 9 positions match TRBD2. CDR1 and CDR2 from the germline V gene are MDHEN and SYDVKM. With V trimmed by 3 bases and J by 12 bases, 12 bases remained unmatched. The CDR3 has 15 amino acids. The CDR3 coding sequence is TGTGCCAGCAGTTTTGGACTAGCGCAAACCCCTTGGCAGTTCTTC. Amino acids: CASSFGLAQTPWQFF.

J is TRBJ2-1 and V is TRBV4-1, with TRBD2 matching over 11 bases. This CDR3 contains 16 residues. With 0 bases clipped from V and 6 bases from J, the junction kept 4 bases outside the gene matches. The germline V gene encodes CDR1 MGHRA and CDR2 YSYEKL. The CDR3 DNA reads TGCGCCAGCAGCCAAGAGGGTAGCGGGAGGGCCAATGAGCAGTTCTTC. It specifies CASSQEGSGRANEQFF.

The V and J genes are TRBV19 and TRBJ1-2, with 10 bases matching TRBD1. V dropped 3 bases and J dropped 8; count of bases not matched to a gene: 9. Per the germline V gene, CDR1 is LNHDA and CDR2 is SQIVND (reference sequence). The CDR3 totals 15 residues. As DNA, the CDR3 is TGTGCCAGTAGTATGTTGCGACAGGGGGCGCGCGGCTACACCTTC. Encoded protein: CASSMLRQGARGYTF. The whole variable domain, remainder taken from reference TRBV19 and TRBJ1-2, is DGGITQSPKYLFRKEGQNVTLSCEQNLNHDAMYWYRQDPGQGLRLIYYSQIVNDFQKGDIAEGYSVSREKKESFPLTVTSAQKNPTAFYLCASSMLRQGARGYTFGSGTRLTVV.

This chain links TRBV2 with TRBJ1-2; tentatively, D is TRBD1 (5 bases). Germline CDR1 reads SNHLY; CDR2 reads FYNNEI. Trimming stripped 3 bases from V and 4 bases from J, with 12 bases between. The CDR3 extends over 14 amino acids. CDR3 DNA sequence: TGTGCCAGCAGTGATAGGACATCATTCTATGGCTACACCTTC. Translation: CASSDRTSFYGYTF.

The CDR3 bases are TGTGCCTGGACAAACCCCGGACTAGCGATTCACAATGAGCAGTTCTTC. It yields the protein CAWTNPGLAIHNEQFF. The chain recombines TRBV30 with TRBJ2-1; the match to TRBD2 covers 9 bases. The CDR3 totals 16 residues. Looked up from germline, CDR1 is GTSNPN and CDR2 is SVGIG (reference sequence). J lost 5 bases, V lost 4 bases, and 12 bases had no gene match.

The CDR3 bases are TGTGCCAGCAGCCCATCCGGGACAGGTAATCGAGGCAGTCAGCCCCAGCATTTT. Translation gives CASSPSGTGNRGSQPQHF. The rearrangement links TRBV7-6 to TRBJ1-5; the match to TRBD1 covers 8 bases. Germline loops: CDR1 SGHVS, CDR2 FNYEAQ. Germline trimming cut 5 bases from V and 6 bases from J; bases unmatched to any gene: 18. The CDR3 has 18 amino acids.

The rearrangement links TRBV30 to TRBJ2-5; D gene uncertain. Trimming removed 4 bases from V and 1 base from J, with 7 bases in between. Germline V gene sequence: CDR1 GTSNPN, CDR2 SVGIG (reference sequence). The CDR3 spans 12 residues. The CDR3: CAWNRIQETQYF. CDR3 DNA sequence: TGTGCCTGGAACAGAATCCAAGAGACCCAGTACTTC.

To note about this clone: At one end the junction does not follow the germline gene, possibly because of a read error. This chain uses TRBV6-1 with TRBJ1-2; possibly TRBD1 for D (6 bases). This CDR3 has 13 residues. Germline V lookup: CDR1 MNHNS, CDR2 SASEGT. In nucleotides, the CDR3 is TGTGCCAGCTGTGAATGGGGGGGCAGTGGCTACACCTTC. Its protein product is CASCEWGGSGYTF.

The V call is TRBV9, the J call TRBJ1-5, with TRBD1 identical over 9 bases. The CDR3 extends over 15 amino acids. Unmatched junction bases numbered 2, after V lost 0 bases and J lost 4 bases. Per germline, CDR1 SGDLS and CDR2 YYNGEE. CDR3 loop: CASSVGGTGNQPQHF. The CDR3 DNA follows: TGTGCCAGCAGCGTAGGGGGGACAGGGAATCAGCCCCAGCATTTT.

The rearrangement uses TRBV30 and TRBJ2-1; possible D gene TRBD2, 5 bases. The CDR3 is 15 residues long. V was shortened by 0 bases and J by 2 bases, with 11 bases between the two germline ends. Germline CDR1 is GTSNPN and CDR2 is SVGIG (reference sequence). The chain's CDR3 is CAWSVKRDPYNEQFF. Here the CDR3 DNA reads TGTGCCTGGAGTGTTAAGAGGGATCCCTACAATGAGCAGTTCTTC.

This CDR3 reads CASKWSRVLSGKESDTQYF. The CDR3 DNA reads TGTGCCAGCAAATGGAGTAGGGTTCTTAGCGGGAAAGAGTCCGATACGCAGTATTTT. The rearrangement uses TRBV3-1 (or the pseudogene TRBV3-2) and TRBJ2-3, with 8 bases lining up with TRBD2. The CDR3 totals 19 residues. Germline lookup yields CDR1 LGHDT and CDR2 YNNKEL (reference sequence). Unmatched junction bases numbered 24, after V lost 7 bases and J lost 6 bases.

This clone was picked up a small number of times. V is TRBV24-1 and J is TRBJ1-3; 8 bases map to TRBD1. Germline trimming cut 2 bases from V and 6 bases from J; bases unmatched to any gene: 8. The CDR3 has 16 residues. Germline CDR1 reads KGHDR; CDR2 reads SFDVKD. CDR3 nucleotides: TGTGCCACCAGTGATTCGTCTCGGACAGGGCAAAACACCATATATTTT. Translating it yields CATSDSSRTGQNTIYF.

This chain connects TRBV7-9 to TRBJ2-2; 7 bases agree with TRBD1. The CDR3 loop spans 15 amino acids. V lost 5 bases, J lost 4 bases, and 7 bases stayed unmatched. From germline, CDR1 is SEHNR and CDR2 FQNEAQ (reference sequence). The CDR3 here is CASSIGTVTTGELFF. CDR3 nucleotides: TGTGCCAGCAGCATAGGGACAGTTACCACCGGGGAGCTGTTTTTT.

This clone was seen a handful of times. CDR3 loop: CASSKATGGALETQYF. The CDR3 DNA reads TGTGCCAGCAGCAAGGCGACAGGGGGCGCTTTAGAGACCCAGTACTTC. The chain recombines TRBV3-1 (or the pseudogene TRBV3-2) with TRBJ2-5, with 10 positions matching TRBD1. CDR3 length equals 16 residues. The V segment lost 5 bases and the J segment 4 bases; nucleotides outside the gene matches: 10. Germline CDR1 reads LGHDT; CDR2 reads YNNKEL (reference sequence).

DNA of the CDR3: TGTGCCAGCATGGGGCTCTACTATGGCTACACCTTC. This codes for CASMGLYYGYTF. The chain recombines TRBV6-5 with TRBJ1-2; a weak D match, TRBD1 (5 bases). The CDR3 covers 12 residues. Trimming took off 7 bases at V and 3 bases at J, with 9 bases between the two ends. Per the germline V gene, CDR1 is MNHEY and CDR2 is SVGAGI.

Only a few counts were recorded for this clone. The chain is built from TRBV4-1 and TRBJ2-1; TRBD2 agrees at 8 bases. Per germline, CDR1 MGHRA and CDR2 YSYEKL. This CDR3 has 16 amino acids. J was trimmed by 6 bases and V by 1 base; bases with no gene match: 8. CDR3 nucleotide sequence: TGCGCCAGCAGCCAAGGACTGCTAGCGGGTCGCAATGAGCAGTTCTTC. Protein: CASSQGLLAGRNEQFF.

V gene TRBV7-2 combines with J gene TRBJ1-2; tentatively, D is TRBD1 (5 bases). The CDR3 covers 14 residues. V was cut by 3 bases and J by 5 bases, with 13 bases left in between. The germline gives CDR1 SGHTA, CDR2 FQGNSA. The DNA of the CDR3 is TGTGCCAGCAGCTTTGGGGCGGGAGGATATGGCTACACCTTC. It is translated as CASSFGAGGYGYTF.

The gene calls are TRBV10-3 and TRBJ2-7, with 8 nucleotides matching TRBD2. Germline-derived CDR1 and CDR2 are ENHRY and SYGVKD. The CDR3 runs 15 residues. Trimming cost V 4 bases and J 4 bases; bases outside gene matches: 9. DNA for the CDR3: TGTGCCATCAGTGTCGAACCCGGGAGGGTATACGAGCAGTACTTC. Protein: CAISVEPGRVYEQYF.

The rearrangement uses TRBV28 and TRBJ2-3, with D possibly matching TRBD2 (6 bases). Germline V gives CDR1 MDHEN, CDR2 SYDVKM. V shed 6 bases and J shed 8 bases, with 21 bases lying between them. The CDR3 loop spans 15 amino acids. The CDR3 nucleotides read TGTGCCAGCAGCTCTGGGGGGACGGGGCTCGGTACGCAGTATTTT. Translated, it gives CASSSGGTGLGTQYF.

This clone has just one count. The chain joins TRBV6-5 to TRBJ2-3; 7 positions match TRBD2. Unmatched junction bases numbered 5, after V lost 0 bases and J lost 2 bases. The CDR3 consists of 16 residues. Germline CDR1 and CDR2: MNHEY and SVGAGI. This CDR3 is CASSYSGGRPTDTQYF. In nucleotides, the CDR3 is TGTGCCAGCAGTTACTCGGGCGGGAGACCCACAGATACGCAGTATTTT.

The CDR3 sequence is CASSYHRLVTGTVNYGYTF. In DNA form, the CDR3 reads TGTGCCAGCAGCTACCACCGACTCGTCACCGGGACAGTGAACTATGGCTACACCTTC. This chain joins TRBV6-6 and TRBJ1-2; the match to TRBD1 covers 7 bases. Trimming cost V 6 bases and J 2 bases; bases outside gene matches: 21. The CDR3 runs 19 residues. The germline CDR1 and CDR2 sequences are MNHNY and SVGAGI (reference sequence).

V gene TRBV10-1 combines with J gene TRBJ2-7, with 9 positions matching TRBD1. CDR1 and CDR2 (germline): WNHNN, SYGVQD (reference sequence). The CDR3 has 15 residues. V dropped 10 bases and J dropped 4; count of bases not matched to a gene: 14. The DNA for the CDR3 is TGCGCCACCTCCCGGAGTCCCGGGACAGGGTACGAGCAGTACTTC. It translates to CATSRSPGTGYEQYF.

The V gene is TRBV5-1, the J gene TRBJ2-7; 11 nucleotides match TRBD2. Germline CDR1 is SGHRS and CDR2 is YFSETQ. Trimming took 3 bases from V and 6 from J; bases not matched to a gene: 8. This CDR3 is 15 amino acids long. The chain's CDR3 is CASSSLAGGPLEQYF. The CDR3 DNA reads TGCGCCAGCAGCTCCTTAGCGGGAGGGCCCCTCGAGCAGTACTTC.